The following is a T cell receptor beta chain sequence with its context. Stated treatment: preoperative locoregional IRX-2 cytokine immunotherapy. Preoperative locoregional IRX-2 cytokine immunotherapy was tested in the phase Ib source study. Using immunoSEQ multiplex PCR, the repertoire was profiled, and TCRdb retains in-frame clones only, with some absent. The sample includes tens of thousands of clones, roughly 82% of them seen just once. This entry comes from a study of preoperative IRX-2 immunotherapy in early breast cancer. Losses at the gene ends were 6 bases for V and 3 bases for J; bases not matched to a gene: 8. Germline assignment: CDR1 LNHDA and CDR2 SQIVND (reference sequence). The CDR3 is 15 amino acids.

The sequencing used lymph node tissue, collected after IRX-2 immunotherapy. The receptor was isolated from a human donor with breast cancer. The chain couples TRBV19 to TRBJ1-2, with 9 bases matching TRBD1. The DNA for the CDR3 is TGTGCCAGTAGACTTGGACAGGGGTTGTACTATGGCTACACCTTC. Amino acids: CASRLGQGLYYGYTF.